This T cell receptor (beta chain) was captured by sequencing in a study of T cells after yellow fever vaccination. Overall study: The SMART-Seq v4 Ultra Low Input method served to prepare the low-cell-number fractions.

The germline V gene has CDR1 LGHNA and CDR2 YSLEER. V was clipped by 5 bases and J by 10 bases, with 18 bases between them. The CDR3 loop spans 14 amino acids. TCRdb reanalysed the 5' RACE reads using MiXCR and keeps one entry per CDR3 protein. The data show roughly 400,000 distinct CDR3 sequences, around 20% seen once. Specimen: PBMCs, collected before the yellow fever booster vaccination. The chain combines TRBV4-3 with TRBJ2-1; the D call may be TRBD1 or TRBD2 (7 bases each). The receptor was derived from a man aged 18 to 29 who received the YFV17D yellow fever vaccine. The CDR3 reads CASSLRDREGEQFF. CDR3 in DNA: TGCGCCAGCAGCTTGCGTGACAGGGAGGGAGAGCAGTTCTTC.